This T cell receptor (beta chain) appears in the sequencing data of a study of cytomegalovirus exposure and HLA in healthy donors. Study overall: Inside one of the first data releases sat about 85 million unique TCRs taken from HLA-typed donors.

Of note for this clone: The antigen remains undetermined.

A multiplex PCR was run with 60 Vbeta primers and 13 Jbeta primers. Repertoires were generated with immunoSEQ multiplex PCR, while TCRdb's copy carries only in-frame clones and drops some. This sample has about 200,000 clones, with more than 75% found just once. Study results and limitations: Cytomegalovirus association was listed for under 200 TCR beta chains. Earlier findings revealed that most TCR beta V segments proved productive either about 90% or about 30% of the time. Among CMV-associated TCR beta chains, most appeared HLA-restricted in a later analysis.

The receptor was derived from a male donor in good health and CMV-seronegative. Sequencing was done on a sample of PBMCs.

CDR3 coding DNA: TGTGCCAGTAGGGGACAGGGAGGAGAGGACTACGAGCAGTACTTC. Translating it yields CASRGQGGEDYEQYF. The genes are TRBV19 and TRBJ2-7, with 9 bases fitting TRBD1. Looked up from germline, CDR1 is LNHDA and CDR2 is SQIVND (reference sequence). The CDR3 length is 15 residues. J lost 3 bases, V lost 6 bases, and 9 bases had no gene match.